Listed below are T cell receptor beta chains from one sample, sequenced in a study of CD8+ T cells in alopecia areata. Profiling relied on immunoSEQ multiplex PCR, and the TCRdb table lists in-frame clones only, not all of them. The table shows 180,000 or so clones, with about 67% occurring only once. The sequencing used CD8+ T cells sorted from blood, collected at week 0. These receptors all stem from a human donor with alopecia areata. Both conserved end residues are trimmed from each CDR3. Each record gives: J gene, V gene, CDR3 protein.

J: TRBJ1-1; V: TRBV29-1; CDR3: SVEVAAILDRGQGAEAF
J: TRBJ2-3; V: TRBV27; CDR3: ASTGADTQY
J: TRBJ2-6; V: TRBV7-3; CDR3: ASSLEGTGKLSGANVLT
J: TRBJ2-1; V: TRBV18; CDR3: ASSPEGRPNEQF
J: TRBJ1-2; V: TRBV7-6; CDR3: ASSSGTDYGYT
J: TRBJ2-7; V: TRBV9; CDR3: ASSVGEGSYEQY
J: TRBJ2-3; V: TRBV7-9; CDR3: ASSFITGDTDTQY
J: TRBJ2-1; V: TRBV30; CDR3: AWEQSNEQF
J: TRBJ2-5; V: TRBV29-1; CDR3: SVERASTGLHGTQY
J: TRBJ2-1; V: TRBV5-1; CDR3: ASSLSTSGSSSYNEQF
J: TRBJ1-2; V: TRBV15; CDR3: ATSSAKGYT
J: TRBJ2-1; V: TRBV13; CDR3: ASSGPVNEQF
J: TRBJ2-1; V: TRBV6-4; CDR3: ASSTGQGALEQF
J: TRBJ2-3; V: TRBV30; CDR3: AWSPRRPGYTDTQY
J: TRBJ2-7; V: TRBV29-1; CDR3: SVVRGSYEQY
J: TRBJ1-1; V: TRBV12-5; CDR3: ASARVAEAF
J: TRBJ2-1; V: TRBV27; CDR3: ASSLAAGGDEQF
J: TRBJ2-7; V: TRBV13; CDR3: ASSSTAGTLGSYEQY
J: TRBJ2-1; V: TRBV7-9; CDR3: ASSRLGLAGGRENEQF
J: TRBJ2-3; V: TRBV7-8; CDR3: ASSPRTSGVSTDTQY
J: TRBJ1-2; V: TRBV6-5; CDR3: ASSYVAGGAGYGYT
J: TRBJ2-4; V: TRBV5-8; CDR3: ASSPWTTKNIQY
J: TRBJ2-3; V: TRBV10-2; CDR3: ASSDSETSGGATSTDTQY
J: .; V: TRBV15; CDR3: ASQATGYEQY
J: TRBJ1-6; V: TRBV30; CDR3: AWRPDRGSSPLH
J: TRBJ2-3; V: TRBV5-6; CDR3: ASSLGLGGPDTQY
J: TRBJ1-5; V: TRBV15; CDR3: ATSRVGDKQPQH